The clone carrying this T cell receptor (beta chain) has a count of ten or more. Its specificity is unknown. MiXCR, run by TCRdb on the RT-PCR reads, gives a single entry per CDR3 protein. The sample contains around 470,000 distinct CDR3 sequences, approximately 7.8% of which appear only once. The sample is drawn from a study of response to subunit inactivated influenza vaccine. This CDR3 contains 14 residues. From germline, CDR1 is SGHRS and CDR2 YFSETQ. V dropped 0 bases and J dropped 5 bases, with 11 bases sitting between them. Study outcomes and limitations: Only a handful of new T cells, the authors suggested, are recruited with each seasonal influenza vaccination.

The V and J genes are TRBV5-1 and TRBJ1-1, with D perhaps TRBD1 (6 bases). The starting material was PBMCs from blood, obtained less than 25 months after vaccination. This clonotype originated in a man in his fifties or sixties who received an inactivated influenza vaccine. The CDR3 DNA is TGCGCCAGCAGCTTGGTTGGGGGCTATACTGAAGCTTTCTTT. Translating gives CASSLVGGYTEAFF.